The following is a T cell receptor (beta chain) sequence with its context. The antigen remains undetermined. These data belong to a study of PD-1 blockade in classical Hodgkin lymphoma. Looked up from germline, CDR1 is MNHEY and CDR2 is SVGAGI. V shed 8 bases, J shed 10 bases, and the junction held 8 bases outside the gene matches. This CDR3 is 13 amino acids long. Time point meaning: newly diagnosed, previously untreated cHL patient sample. Untreated, newly diagnosed classical Hodgkin lymphoma PBMCs served for comparison. Study-level results: As was reported, newly diagnosed patients showed lower baseline TCR diversity than healthy donors did.

TCRdb's copy holds only in-frame clones and misses some; the assay was immunoSEQ multiplex PCR. The data show more than 20,000 clones, with about 94% seen just once and 4.5% to 7% held by the top ten. The chain has TRBV6-5 and TRBJ2-1, with 10 bases fitting TRBD2. Input material: peripheral blood mononuclear cells (PBMCs). The origin of this receptor is a human donor with classical Hodgkin lymphoma. The CDR3 coding sequence is TGTGCCAGCCGGCTAGCGGGGGTTAGCGAGCAGTTCTTC. It codes for CASRLAGVSEQFF.